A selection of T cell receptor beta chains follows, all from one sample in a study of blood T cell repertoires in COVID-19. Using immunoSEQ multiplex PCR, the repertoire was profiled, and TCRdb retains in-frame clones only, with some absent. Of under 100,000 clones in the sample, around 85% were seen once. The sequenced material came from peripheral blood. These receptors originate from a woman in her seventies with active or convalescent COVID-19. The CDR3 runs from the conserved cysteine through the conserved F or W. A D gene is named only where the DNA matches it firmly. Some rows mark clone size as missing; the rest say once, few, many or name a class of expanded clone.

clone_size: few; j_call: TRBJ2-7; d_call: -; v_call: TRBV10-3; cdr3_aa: CAISSKGTYEQYF; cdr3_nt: TGTGCCATCAGTTCCAAGGGGACCTACGAGCAGTACTTC
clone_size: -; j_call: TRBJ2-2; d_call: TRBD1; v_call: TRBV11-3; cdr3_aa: CASSPGQAKNTGELFF; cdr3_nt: TGTGCCAGCAGCCCAGGACAGGCCAAGAACACCGGGGAGCTGTTTTTT
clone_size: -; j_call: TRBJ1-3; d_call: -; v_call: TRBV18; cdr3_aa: CASSPPSAGNTIYF; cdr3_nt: TGTGCCAGCTCACCACCGTCCGCTGGAAACACCATATATTTT
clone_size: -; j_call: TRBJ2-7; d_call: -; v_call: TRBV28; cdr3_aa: CASRPTATYEQYF; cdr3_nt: TGTGCCAGCCGACCGACAGCGACCTACGAGCAGTACTTC
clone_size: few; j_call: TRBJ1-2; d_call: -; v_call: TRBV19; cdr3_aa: CASSISFAGNYGYTF; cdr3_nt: TGTGCCAGTAGTATTTCATTTGCAGGCAACTATGGCTACACCTTC
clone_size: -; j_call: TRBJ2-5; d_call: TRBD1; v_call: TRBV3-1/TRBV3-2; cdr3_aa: CASSYGQGVGTQYF; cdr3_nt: TGTGCCAGCAGCTACGGACAGGGTGTCGGGACCCAGTACTTC
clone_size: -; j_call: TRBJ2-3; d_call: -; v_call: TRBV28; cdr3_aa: CASRGHRKDTQYF; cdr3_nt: TGTGCCAGCCGGGGACATCGCAAGGATACGCAGTATTTT
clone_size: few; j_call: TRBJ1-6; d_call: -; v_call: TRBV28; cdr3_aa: CASSWRRSPLHF; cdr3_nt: TGTGCCAGCAGTTGGAGAAGGTCACCCCTCCACTTT
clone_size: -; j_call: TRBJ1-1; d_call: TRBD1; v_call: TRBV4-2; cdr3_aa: CASSHKSGQGNTEAFF; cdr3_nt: TGTGCCAGCAGCCACAAGTCGGGACAGGGGAACACTGAAGCTTTCTTT
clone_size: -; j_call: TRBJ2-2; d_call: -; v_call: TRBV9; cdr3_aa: CASSDRVAGELFF; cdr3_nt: TGTGCCAGCAGCGACAGGGTTGCCGGGGAGCTGTTTTTT
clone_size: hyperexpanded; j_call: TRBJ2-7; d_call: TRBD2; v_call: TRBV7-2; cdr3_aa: CASRMQGSGGPEQYF; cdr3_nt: TGTGCCAGCAGGATGCAGGGTAGCGGGGGCCCCGAGCAGTACTTC
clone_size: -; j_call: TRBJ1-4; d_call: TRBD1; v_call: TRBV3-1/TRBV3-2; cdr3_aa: CASSPFGQGAPNEKLFF; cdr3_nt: TGTGCCAGCAGCCCATTCGGACAGGGGGCTCCTAATGAAAAACTGTTTTTT
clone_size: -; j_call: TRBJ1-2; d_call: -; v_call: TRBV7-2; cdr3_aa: CASSSQGRGYTF; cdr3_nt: TGTGCCAGCAGCTCTCAGGGTCGGGGCTACACCTTC
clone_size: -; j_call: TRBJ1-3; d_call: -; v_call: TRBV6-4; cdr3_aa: CASSGQCSGNTIYF; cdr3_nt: TGTGCCAGCAGCGGTCAATGCTCTGGAAACACCATATATTTT
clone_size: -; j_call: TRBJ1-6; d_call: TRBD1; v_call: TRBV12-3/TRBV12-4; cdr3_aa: CASKTGGNSPLHF; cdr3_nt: TGTGCCAGCAAAACAGGGGGGAATTCACCCCTCCACTTT
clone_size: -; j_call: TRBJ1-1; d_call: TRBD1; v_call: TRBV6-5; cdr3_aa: CASSPQGADTEAFF; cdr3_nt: TGTGCCAGCAGTCCACAGGGGGCCGACACTGAAGCTTTCTTT
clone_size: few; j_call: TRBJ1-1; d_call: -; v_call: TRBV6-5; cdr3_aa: CAVHRVGNTEAFF; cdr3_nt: TGTGCCGTACACAGGGTGGGGAACACTGAAGCTTTCTTT
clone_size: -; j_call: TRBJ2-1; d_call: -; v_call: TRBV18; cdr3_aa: CASSPGGPINEQFF; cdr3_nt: TGTGCCAGCTCACCGGGGGGGCCTATCAATGAGCAGTTCTTC
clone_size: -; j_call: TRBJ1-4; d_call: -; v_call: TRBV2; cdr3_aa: CASNLGGALIPNEKLFF; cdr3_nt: TGTGCCAGCAATCTCGGCGGGGCTTTAATACCTAATGAAAAACTGTTTTTT
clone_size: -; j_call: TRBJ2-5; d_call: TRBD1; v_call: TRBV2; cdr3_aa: CASSETTGGGETQYF; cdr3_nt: TGTGCCAGCAGTGAGACAACAGGGGGCGGAGAGACCCAGTACTTC
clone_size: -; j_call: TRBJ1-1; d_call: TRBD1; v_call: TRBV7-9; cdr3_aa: CASSLMTGGTEAFF; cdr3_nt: TGTGCCAGCAGCTTGATGACAGGGGGCACTGAAGCTTTCTTT
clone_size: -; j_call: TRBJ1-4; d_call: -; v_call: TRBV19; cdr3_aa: CASSTRSTNEKLFF; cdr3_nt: TGTGCCAGTAGTACGAGATCAACTAATGAAAAACTGTTTTTT
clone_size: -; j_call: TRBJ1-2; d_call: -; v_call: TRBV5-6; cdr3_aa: CASSFRANYGYTF; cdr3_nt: TGTGCCAGCAGCTTTCGAGCTAACTATGGCTACACCTTC
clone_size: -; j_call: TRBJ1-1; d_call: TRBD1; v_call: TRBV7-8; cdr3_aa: CASSPRGQMNTEAFF; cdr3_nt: TGTGCCAGCAGCCCAAGGGGACAGATGAACACTGAAGCTTTCTTT
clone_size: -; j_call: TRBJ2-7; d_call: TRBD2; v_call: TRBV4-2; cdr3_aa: CASSQGASGVSYEQYF; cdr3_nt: TGTGCCAGCAGCCAAGGGGCTAGCGGGGTCTCCTACGAGCAGTACTTC
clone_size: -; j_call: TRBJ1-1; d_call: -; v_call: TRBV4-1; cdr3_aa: CASSQGPGEGDTEAFF; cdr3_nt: TGCGCCAGCAGCCAAGGCCCAGGGGAGGGGGACACTGAAGCTTTCTTT
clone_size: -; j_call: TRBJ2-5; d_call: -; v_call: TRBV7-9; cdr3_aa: CASSPPGYEREPETQYF; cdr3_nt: TGTGCCAGCAGCCCCCCTGGGTACGAACGGGAACCAGAGACCCAGTACTTC
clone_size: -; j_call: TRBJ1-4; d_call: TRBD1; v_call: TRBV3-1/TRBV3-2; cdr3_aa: CASSQEQGAGKLFF; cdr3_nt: TGTGCCAGCAGCCAAGAGCAGGGGGCGGGAAAACTGTTTTTT
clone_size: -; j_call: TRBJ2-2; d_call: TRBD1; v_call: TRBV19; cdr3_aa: CASSIQGQLPGELFF; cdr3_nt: TGTGCCAGTAGTATACAGGGACAGCTCCCCGGGGAGCTGTTTTTT
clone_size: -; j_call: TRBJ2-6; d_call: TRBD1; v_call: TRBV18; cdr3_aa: CASSPQGVNSGANVLTF; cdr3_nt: TGTGCCAGCTCTCCACAGGGGGTTAACTCTGGGGCCAACGTCCTGACTTTC
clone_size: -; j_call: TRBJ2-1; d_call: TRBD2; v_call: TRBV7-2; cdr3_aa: CASSRVPAGRGSSYNEQFF; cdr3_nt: TGTGCCAGCAGCCGCGTCCCCGCGGGGCGGGGGAGCTCCTACAATGAGCAGTTCTTC
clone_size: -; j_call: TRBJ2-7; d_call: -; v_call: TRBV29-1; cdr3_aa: CSVEVTGDGYEQYF; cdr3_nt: TGCAGCGTTGAAGTTACGGGGGATGGGTACGAGCAGTACTTC
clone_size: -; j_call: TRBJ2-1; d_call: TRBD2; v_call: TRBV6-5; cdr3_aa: CASSYRTAGGWGEQFF; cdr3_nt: TGTGCCAGCAGTTACCGCACAGCGGGGGGATGGGGTGAGCAGTTCTTC
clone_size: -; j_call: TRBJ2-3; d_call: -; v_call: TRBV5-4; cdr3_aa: CASSVQGTDTQYF; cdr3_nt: TGTGCCAGCAGCGTTCAGGGTACCGATACGCAGTATTTT